One sample yielded the 20 T cell receptor beta chains listed below, sequenced in a study of cytomegalovirus exposure and HLA in healthy donors. 60 Vbeta and 13 Jbeta primers were used in PCR. Generated by immunoSEQ multiplex PCR, the TCRdb table keeps only in-frame clones and is missing some. The sample has some 130,000 clones, around 83% seen once; the top ten hold around 0.92%. The sequencing sample was made of PBMCs. The receptors shown here come from a human donor in good health.

J is TRBJ1-3 and V is TRBV28; 9 bases fit TRBD1. V dropped 7 bases and J dropped 4; count of bases not matched to a gene: 11. This CDR3 contains 16 residues. CDR1 is MDHEN, CDR2 SYDVKM, per germline. The CDR3 here is CASKAGTGFLGNTIYF. Here the CDR3 DNA reads TGTGCCAGCAAAGCCGGGACAGGGTTCCTCGGAAACACCATATATTTT. The entire variable domain, with the rest obtained from reference TRBV28 and TRBJ1-3, is as follows: DVKVTQSSRYLVKRTGEKVFLECVQDMDHENMFWYRQDPGLGLRLIYFSYDVKMKEKGDIPEGYSVSREKKERFSLILESASTNQTSMYLCASKAGTGFLGNTIYFGEGSWLTVV.

V and J are TRBV21-1 and TRBJ1-5; the table's TRBD1 call for D was not verified on the DNA. TRBV21-1 is marked as a pseudogene. There are 14 residues in the CDR3. The chain's CDR3 is CASSKFKGGQPQHF. The DNA for the CDR3 is TGTGCCAGCAGCAAATTTAAAGGGGGTCAGCCCCAGCATTTT.

The chain carries TRBV7-6 and TRBJ2-5; TRBD1 aligns across 8 bases. Germline loops: CDR1 SGHVS, CDR2 FNYEAQ. J was trimmed by 7 bases and V by 5 bases; bases with no gene match: 18. There are 17 residues in the CDR3. The CDR3 coding sequence is TGTGCCAGCAGCGGGACGACAGGGGACGACCATAAGGTGACCCAGTACTTC. As protein: CASSGTTGDDHKVTQYF.

The CDR3, as DNA: TGCGCCAGCGGGAGACCCAACGAAGCAGATACGCAGTATTTT. It codes for CASGRPNEADTQYF. The rearrangement links TRBV5-1 to TRBJ2-3; D might be TRBD2 (5 bases). CDR3 length: 14 amino acids. Trimming took off 7 bases at V and 4 bases at J, with 16 bases between the two ends. Germline assignment: CDR1 SGHRS and CDR2 YFSETQ.

V is TRBV2 and J is TRBJ2-7; D gene ambiguous. CDR3 length: 13 residues. CDR1 SNHLY and CDR2 FYNNEI come from the germline V gene. Trimming took off 0 bases at V and 3 bases at J, with 6 bases between the two ends. The CDR3 sequence: CASSEARRYEQYF. CDR3 DNA: TGTGCCAGCAGTGAAGCGCGGCGCTACGAGCAGTACTTC.

The genes are TRBV6-5 and TRBJ1-1, with 7 bases matching TRBD1. The CDR3 has 13 amino acids. With V trimmed by 8 bases and J by 0 bases, 3 bases remained unmatched. Germline CDR1 is MNHEY and CDR2 is SVGAGI. The CDR3 here is CASGTAVNTEAFF. The CDR3 bases are TGTGCCAGCGGGACAGCCGTGAACACTGAAGCTTTCTTT.

V and J are TRBV7-6 and TRBJ2-5; D gene ambiguous. V gave up 5 bases and J gave up 0 bases, with 4 bases separating them. Germline-derived CDR1 and CDR2 are SGHVS and FNYEAQ. The CDR3 length is 12 residues. The CDR3 is CASSPYQETQYF. The CDR3 nucleotides are TGTGCCAGCAGCCCGTACCAAGAGACCCAGTACTTC.

The CDR3 sequence: CASSFASGGLQPQHF. The CDR3 DNA follows: TGTGCCAGCAGCTTCGCTTCGGGGGGGCTTCAGCCCCAGCATTTT. The rearrangement links TRBV5-8 to TRBJ1-5; maybe TRBD1 (6 bases). The germline V gene encodes CDR1 SGHTS and CDR2 YDEGEE. This CDR3 is 15 amino acids long. Trimming took off 2 bases at V and 6 bases at J, with 15 bases between the two ends. Looking up the rest from reference TRBV5-8 and TRBJ1-5 gives the full variable domain: EAGVTQSPTHLIKTRGQQATLRCSPISGHTSVYWYQQALGLGLQFLLWYDEGEERNRGNFPPRFSGRQFPNYSSELNVNALELEDSALYLCASSFASGGLQPQHFGDGTRLSIL.

This clone showed up just a few times. The chain employs TRBV6-6 and TRBJ1-1, with 9 bases identical to TRBD1. CDR3 length equals 15 residues. Germline CDR1 and CDR2: MNHNY and SVGAGI (reference sequence). J was trimmed by 10 bases and V by 6 bases; bases with no gene match: 15. In DNA, the CDR3 is TGTGCCAGCAGACCCGAGATCACACAGGGGGCGAGAGCTTTCTTT. Translated: CASRPEITQGARAFF.

The rearrangement links TRBV10-3 to TRBJ2-7; D is unresolved. CDR1 and CDR2 from the germline V gene are ENHRY and SYGVKD. Trimming took 7 bases from V and 0 from J, leaving 10 bases between them. The CDR3 covers 13 residues. CDR3 sequence (DNA): TGTGCCATCACCCCCCGGTCCTCCTACGAGCAGTACTTC. Translated, it gives CAITPRSSYEQYF.

The DNA for the CDR3 is TGCGCCAGCAGCTTGGTTGCGGGAGCCCTTTACGAGCAGTACTTC. Amino acid sequence: CASSLVAGALYEQYF. This chain joins TRBV5-1 and TRBJ2-7, with 7 nucleotides matching TRBD2. Germline V gives CDR1 SGHRS, CDR2 YFSETQ. This CDR3 contains 15 residues. The junction had 7 bases not matched to a gene; V was cut back by 0 bases and J by 4 bases.

The CDR3 sequence: CASSPYSGGRLGETQYF. In DNA, the CDR3 is TGTGCCAGCAGCCCCTATAGCGGGGGGAGATTAGGGGAGACCCAGTACTTC. This rearrangement joins TRBV7-2 to TRBJ2-5, with 10 positions matching TRBD2. V shed 5 bases and J 5 bases; nucleotides not matched to a gene: 14. The germline gives CDR1 SGHTA, CDR2 FQGNSA. This CDR3 is built from 17 residues. Full variable domain (remainder filled in from reference TRBV7-2 and TRBJ2-5): GAGVSQSPSNKVTEKGKDVELRCDPISGHTALYWYRQSLGQGLEFLIYFQGNSAPDKSGLPSDRFSAERTGGSVSTLTIQRTQQEDSAVYLCASSPYSGGRLGETQYFGPGTRLLVL.

This clone came up a few times. The chain joins TRBV10-3 to TRBJ2-7, with 9 bases fitting TRBD1. V gave up 4 bases and J gave up 5 bases; unmatched junction bases: 6. The germline CDR1 and CDR2 sequences are ENHRY and SYGVKD. This CDR3 is 14 amino acids long. The CDR3 DNA reads as TGTGCCATCAGTGGGGGACAGGGAAGGGACGAGCAGTACTTC. It specifies CAISGGQGRDEQYF.

This chain connects TRBV6-6 to TRBJ1-3; D gene uncertain. The CDR3 totals 15 residues. V was trimmed by 6 bases and J by 0 bases, leaving 12 bases between them. In germline, CDR1 is MNHNY, CDR2 SVGAGI (reference sequence). In nucleotides, the CDR3 is TGTGCCAGCAGCTTATCCGGGAACTCTGGAAACACCATATATTTT. It specifies CASSLSGNSGNTIYF.

V usage is TRBV5-1 and J usage is TRBJ2-2; 7 bases align to TRBD1. Germline V gene sequence: CDR1 SGHRS, CDR2 YFSETQ. The trim removed 4 bases at V and 0 bases at J, leaving 0 bases unmatched. This CDR3 has 14 amino acids. The CDR3: CASSGTANTGELFF. CDR3 nucleotide sequence: TGCGCCAGCAGCGGGACAGCGAACACCGGGGAGCTGTTTTTT.

The table lists this clone with a few counts. The rearrangement joins TRBV10-2 to TRBJ1-3, with a tentative D call TRBD1 (6 bases). This CDR3 has 18 amino acids. V lost 2 bases and J 0 bases, leaving 17 bases between the germline ends. Germline V gene sequence: CDR1 WSHSY, CDR2 SAAADI. This CDR3 reads CASSESPDRRYSGNTIYF. The CDR3 DNA reads TGCGCCAGCAGTGAGAGCCCAGACAGGCGATACTCTGGAAACACCATATATTTT.

This sequence joins TRBV19 and TRBJ2-2, with 7 nucleotides matching TRBD1. Germline V gene lookup returns CDR1 LNHDA and CDR2 SQIVND (reference sequence). CDR3 length: 14 residues. The J segment lost 4 bases and the V segment lost 6 bases, leaving 5 bases of the junction unmatched. CDR3 sequence (DNA): TGTGCCAGTAGACCCGACAGGGCCACCGGGGAGCTGTTTTTT. Translating it yields CASRPDRATGELFF.

The rearrangement joins TRBV18 to TRBJ1-1, with unresolved D. The CDR3 loop spans 14 amino acids. The germline V gene has CDR1 KGHSH and CDR2 LQKENI. The V end was cut by 2 bases, the J end by 8 bases, with 15 bases between. CDR3: CASSPLREGREAFF. The CDR3 DNA is TGTGCCAGCTCACCATTGAGGGAGGGAAGAGAAGCTTTCTTT. The complete variable domain, with remaining parts taken from reference TRBV18 and TRBJ1-1, reads NAGVMQNPRHLVRRRGQEARLRCSPMKGHSHVYWYRQLPEEGLKFMVYLQKENIIDESGMPKERFSAEFPKEGPSILRIQQVVRGDSAAYFCASSPLREGREAFFGQGTRLTVV.

The gene calls are TRBV2 and TRBJ2-2; TRBD2 matches 7 bases. The germline gives CDR1 SNHLY, CDR2 FYNNEI. Unmatched junction bases numbered 3, after V lost 4 bases and J lost 4 bases. This CDR3 has 14 amino acids. The DNA of the CDR3 is TGTGCCAGCAGTGGGGGGGAGGGCACCGGGGAGCTGTTTTTT. It translates to CASSGGEGTGELFF.

This chain links TRBV19 with TRBJ1-3; D gene unclear. V gave up 6 bases and J gave up 1 base, with 10 bases separating them. This CDR3 is built from 14 residues. In germline, CDR1 is LNHDA, CDR2 SQIVND (reference sequence). The CDR3 loop reads CASRERVSGNTIYF. DNA for the CDR3: TGTGCCAGTAGGGAGAGGGTTTCTGGAAACACCATATATTTT.